The sequence of this TCR beta chain was determined in a study of T cell responses to AZD1222 COVID-19 vaccine (dated by TCRdb to the early 2020s). For the wider study: AZD1222 recipients given second doses at about 4 weeks or at about 12 weeks were pooled, since spike-specific TCR depth and breadth were not found to differ between the two schedules. TCR sequencing was performed for fewer than 250 trial participants, of whom roughly 200 were given two doses of AZD1222 and some 26 were given two doses of MenACWY control vaccine. Trial participants were enrolled by age into subgroups of 18-55, 56-69 and 70-plus years, and about 150, 27 and 61 TCR-sequenced participants, respectively, were included in these subgroups.

General study outcomes and caveats: Because no day 14 peak-response samples were available, repertoires were characterized only after the peak T cell response. The 56-69-year group was small, and its depth increase did not reach significance, likely because of low power. The whole spike protein was spanned by vaccine-associated CD4 TCRs, and dominant responses were seen in regions 160-218 and 743-854. After two AZD1222 doses, both the breadth and the depth of spike-specific TCRs were significantly higher than at day 0 and than in MenACWY recipients. Epitopes outside the regions mutated in the B.1.351 and B.1.1.7 variants were reportedly recognized by nearly half of the unique spike-specific TCRs. Only five to seven AZD1222 recipients were SARS-CoV-2 seropositive at baseline, limiting conclusions about previously exposed vaccinees. Most participants were white British and females outnumbered males, and the authors suggested that clonal diversity may have been underestimated.

Ends trimmed: V by 5 bases, J by 5 bases; bases unmatched to a gene: 9. Its CDR3 holds 14 amino acids, cysteine through phenylalanine. CDR3 DNA only is kept here, 42 bases in frame from base 1. CDR1 is given as LNHDA and CDR2 as SQIVND, both from the germline V gene (reference sequence). The CDR3 regions of human TCRbeta chains were subjected to immunosequencing. From the authors' description of their analysis: Repertoire TCRs were checked for matches against a reference library of SARS-CoV-2-specific TCRs that had been generated using the MIRA antigen-specificity platform. Breadth was defined as the fraction of unique TCRs that were SARS-CoV-2-associated. Depth was defined as the fraction of total T cells that were SARS-CoV-2-associated. Each spike-specific TCR was assigned to its reactive spike region and to a CD4 or CD8 class using the MIRA data. Log10-transformed breadth and depth values were compared by one-way ANOVA with Sidak's multiple comparisons tests. The table was pulled from immuneACCESS by TCRdb, which kept in-frame rearrangements only. Such tables lose some clones; where checked, under half of the loss comes from unresolved V genes, and the rest has no known cause. V and J calls and clone size are copied from that table; D and trimming were computed from the DNA. The sample contains over 85,000 clones, roughly 90% of them found a single time. Over 6.5% of the sample lies in the top ten.

Read against the paper, the sample's time point label means: baseline before first vaccination. Vaccinee samples were obtained from the UK trials COV001 and COV002, which included a single-blind randomized controlled phase 2/3 trial of AZD1222 (ChAdOx1 nCoV-19) in healthy adults. For TCRbeta chain sequencing, PBMC samples were collected from trial participants at day 0 and at day 28 after the second dose. On this clone itself: This clone's antigen is unknown. The input lacks base qualities; no much larger clone sits a single base away.

The source material was peripheral blood, sampled on day 0 of AZD1222 vaccination. The chain uses TRBV19 and TRBJ2-7; the junction holds 7 bases that match TRBD1. This receptor was taken from an adult in good health. Here the CDR3 is given as CASSQSGTANEQYF. The DNA sequence follows: TGTGCCAGTAGTCAGTCCGGGACAGCCAACGAGCAGTACTTC.